The text below deals with one T cell receptor beta chain. The antigen it binds to is not known. The input lacks base qualities; no much larger clone sits a single base away. This record comes from a study of cytomegalovirus exposure and HLA in healthy donors (TCRdb year 2017). Regarding the study in general: An earlier analysis of approximately 550 of the donors reported roughly 300 Gb of sequence data and some 120 million unique TCR beta sequences from 150 million to 200 million T cells. About 280 gigabases of sequencing data and around 80 million unique TCR sequences made up an early release that covered roughly 670 HLA-typed donors. Of the 300 to 500 genotyped donors, over 80% were placed in the genetic ancestry cluster associated with self-reported Caucasian donors. The study was designed to test whether signatures of past pathogen exposure could be identified by cataloging public T cell receptors. The T cell repertoires of about 700 subjects were profiled by immunosequencing and related to cytomegalovirus serostatus. A separate validation cohort of about 110 different subjects was used in addition to the approximately 610-subject first cohort. To predict cytomegalovirus infection status, the study brought together high-throughput TCR immunosequencing, statistical association of individual TCRs with disease status, and machine learning. A later analysis re-analyzed previously published TCR beta repertoires from approximately 700 donors and added high-resolution HLA genotyping to study TCR occurrence patterns. Rather than using new phenotypic data, the later analysis identified candidate immune exposures from TCR beta sequences and from how often those sequences occurred across donors. An earlier analysis of around 580 of the donors used high-throughput TCR beta sequencing to judge whether each TCR beta V gene segment behaved as functional or pseudogenic. Donor age, sex, ethnicity and CMV serostatus were collected together with the repertoire data. A later genetic analysis used genome-wide SNP genotypes for about 65% of the roughly 700 donors, treating that subset as a discovery cohort. All discovery cohort repertoires had been generated using a single sequencing platform. HLA typing included class I and class II loci at four-digit resolution. The number of donors typed differed by locus, with roughly 620-630 for A, B, C, DRB1 and DQB1, 522 for DQA1, 600 to 610 for DPA1, and around 450 for DPB1. A handful of DR-DQ haplotypes were handled as single units for association and clustering because linkage in the cohort was strong. Among several hundred genotyped donors of the cohort, an average of around 250,000 unique TCR beta nucleotide sequences was sequenced per donor, of which about 19% were non-productive.

Per the germline V gene, MGHRA is the CDR1 and YSYEKL is the CDR2. V has 0 bases trimmed and J has 4 bases trimmed; junction bases matching no gene number 4. The CDR3 measures 16 amino acids from cysteine to phenylalanine. Just the 48-base CDR3 DNA is kept, in frame starting at base 1. Overall study outcomes, separate from this receptor: Roughly uniform sequencing depth across donors was assumed in presence/absence analyses, although this assumption may not hold. In a later analysis, several top co-occurrence clusters were reported to appear linked to parvovirus B19, influenza, CMV and Epstein-Barr virus. Compared with the roughly 670-donor mean, donors in an Asian-associated ancestry cluster had fewer N-insertions in productive TCRs, according to a later genetic analysis. About 15 rarely observed V segments, including chromosome 9 orphons, were excluded from the earlier analysis of just under 600 of the donors because counts were too low. Cytomegalovirus status was reported to be diagnosed by the classifier with high specificity and sensitivity in both the original and validation cohorts. Correlated functional status among segregating V segments might be attributable to linkage disequilibrium, but an unknown experimental factor could not be ruled out. The authors suggested that the approach could potentially be generalized to other disease states and immunological phenotypes. When HLA alleles, especially DR and DQ, strongly co-occurred, attributing TCR associations to individual alleles was difficult. In a later analysis, some 17,000 TCR beta sequences were associated with specific HLA alleles at a false discovery rate of 0.05. In vitro tests confirmed that a few of the cytomegalovirus-associated TCR beta chains recognize cytomegalovirus antigens. The cohort was sequenced for TCR beta chains only, and without alpha or paired-chain data the features that could be detected were limited. A later analysis found that HLA-associated TCR beta chains were more clonally expanded and had lower generation probabilities than equally common non-associated chains. A total of 150 or so TCR beta chains were listed by the study as associated with cytomegalovirus. HLA typing was unavailable for some donors at each locus, so association tests used only the typed subset. A later genetic analysis associated a missense DCLRE1C variant with V-gene and J-gene trimming of TCR beta chains, and an independent cohort replicated the association. A later analysis found that most CMV-associated TCR beta chains appeared HLA-restricted, with HLA associations seemingly driven largely by CMV exposure. Immune exposure information for the cohort was limited to CMV serostatus. An earlier analysis of around 500 of the donors showed that most TCR beta V segments appeared in productive rearrangements either about 87% or about 30% of the time, which broadly matched IMGT annotations. According to a later analysis, TCR association rates differed among HLA loci, with DRB1 alleles showing the most associated TCRs and HLA-C alleles showing the fewest. Some IMGT-functional V segments, including TRBV6-2 and TRBV6-3, could not be distinguished by the 87-base-pair reads and were therefore excluded. A further reported finding was that TCR beta sequences accurately predicted the HLA-A and HLA-B alleles for most subjects in the first cohort. A group of highly shared sequence variants was considered likely to be a technical artifact of the sequencing pipeline. Most TCR sequences were observed very rarely across donors, whereas some public TCRs were present in many individuals.

The cohort comprised 710 or so healthy bone marrow donors. Cohort members were all nominally healthy when sampled, although unrecorded immune exposures were likely present. The donor was CMV seronegative and was included in the group of several hundred seronegative cohort members. A peripheral blood sample was collected from each donor, and TCR beta sequencing was performed on peripheral blood mononuclear cells. The Qiagen DNeasy Blood Extraction Kit was used to extract genomic DNA from the blood cell samples. Libraries were constructed by the immunoSEQ multiplex PCR assay. The multiplex PCR relied on a mix of 60 forward primers for TCR Vbeta segments and 13 reverse primers for TCR Jbeta segments. The CDR3 region of rearranged TCR beta genes was amplified from genomic DNA with a multiplex PCR assay. The amplified TCR beta libraries were sequenced on the Illumina HiSeq System as 87-base-pair reads. The source study handled its data this way. A later analysis counted 65 million to 90 million unique TCR beta chains across the 670 or so repertoires, and 9 million to 14 million of these chains were shared by at least two donors. Raw reads were error-corrected and collapsed into unique sequences with a nearest-neighbor algorithm that merged closely related sequences to remove PCR and sequencing errors. To assign V, D and J gene segments, CDR3 sequences were aligned to IMGT reference sequences. For a sequence to be retained, at least a six-nucleotide match to both a V gene segment and a J gene segment was required. Rearrangements were classified as productive when the CDR3 lacked stop codons and remained in frame with V and J, and all other rearrangements were classified as non-productive. Following IMGT convention, CDR3 was defined as the stretch from the second conserved V-encoded cysteine to the conserved J-encoded phenylalanine. Sequences without an unambiguous match to a single V gene segment were excluded from the earlier analysis of about 630 of the donors. An earlier analysis of several hundred of the donors called V segments functional above 56.7% productive rearrangements and segregating when the between-donor standard deviation exceeded 5%. A statistical classification framework was developed to diagnose cytomegalovirus status using the catalog of TCR beta chain sequences. In a later analysis, V and J genes were assigned by comparing TCR nucleotide sequences against IMGT/GENE-DB human TR gene sequences. In a later analysis, CDR3 sequences and most-parsimonious VDJ recombination scenarios were assigned using the TCRdist pipeline. In a later analysis, each TCR beta chain was defined by its CDR3 amino acid sequence together with its V-gene family, and reads lacking a unique V-gene family were excluded. In a later analysis, 550 to 650 highly shared, low-generation-probability nucleotide sequences were removed to address suspected cross-contamination and a sequencing artifact. In a later analysis, a clonal expansion index for each public chain was calculated from normalized within-repertoire ranks of inferred template counts. A later analysis computed generation probabilities with a VDJ recombination model fitted to out-of-frame rearrangements, and checked the results against IGoR. In a later analysis, TCR-TCR, TCR-HLA and TCR-CMV co-occurrence was scored with hypergeometric tests, and a repertoire-size bias correction was applied to TCR pairs. In a later analysis, false discovery rates were estimated by permuting HLA or CMV assignments 20 times. In a later analysis, co-occurring TCRs were grouped using DBSCAN, with TCRdist sequence similarity added in when clustering inside HLA-allele-positive subsets. Co-occurrence clustering excluded repertoires with fewer than 30,000 or more than 120,000 public chains, plus five with anomalous nucleotide sharing. The table comes from immuneACCESS by way of TCRdb, which keeps in-frame sequences with V and J called. Part of the clones is missing from these tables; in studies checked, under half for an unresolved V gene and the rest for unknown reasons. V, J and clone size are those of that table, while D and trimming were read from the DNA. The sample table records 130,000 or so clones; 8.5% to 10% of these occur just once. 5% to 6% of the sample lies in the top ten.

The specimen sequenced was PBMCs. The sequence joins TRBV4-1 to TRBJ2-1; a stretch of 9 junction bases matches TRBD2. This TCR derives from a man between 40 and 49 years old in good health and CMV-seronegative. The CDR3 reads as follows: CASSQDERGVYNEQFF. The nucleotides are TGCGCCAGCAGCCAAGACGAGCGGGGGGTTTACAATGAGCAGTTCTTC.